By its share, the clone carrying this T cell receptor (beta chain) is medium-sized. An immunoSEQ assay, version v3.0, was performed at survey level. Assay used: immunoSEQ multiplex PCR; TCRdb lists only in-frame clones, some missing. The sample yields 30,000 to 45,000 clones, approximately 80% seen once. The data derive from a study of long-term antiretroviral therapy in people with HIV. Per the germline V gene, CDR1 is LNHDA and CDR2 is SQIVND (reference sequence). The CDR3 has 13 amino acids. Trimming pared 1 base from V and 9 bases from J, leaving 10 bases between. In the United States, treatment was given to all participants with HIV.

Sequenced here: unsorted PBMCs, sampled 3.4 years after starting antiretroviral therapy. The V gene is TRBV19, the J gene TRBJ2-1, with D perhaps matching TRBD1 or TRBD2 (6 bases each). The source is a man in his thirties or forties with HIV. The CDR3 DNA reads as TGTGCCAGTAGTATAGCCGGGGGCAGTGAGCAGTTCTTC. Protein: CASSIAGGSEQFF.